This T cell receptor beta chain was recorded in a study of T-cell memory formation after mild COVID-19. Study overall: TCR clusters were mostly donor specific.

TCR alpha and TCR beta cDNA libraries with sample barcodes and UMIs came from 5'RACE using constant-segment primers. TCRdb re-derived calls from the 5' RACE reads in MiXCR, one entry per CDR3 protein. The table shows hundreds of thousands of distinct CDR3 sequences, with 15% to 19% occurring only once. This clonotype came up a few times. The antigen is not known. Study-wide results and caveats: Contracting clones, day 15 to 85, had balanced CD4/CD8, and later expanders favored CD4+.

The sequencing sample was made of PBMCs or a T cell subset sorted from them (not recorded which). The origin of this receptor is an adult woman who had mild COVID-19 (a few samples of this study predate the infection). Cell type and time point are not known.

Written as DNA, the CDR3 is TGTGCCACCCGGACTAGCGGCTCTTCTAGCACAGATACGCAGTATTTT. Residues: CATRTSGSSSTDTQYF. The J gene is TRBJ2-3, the V gene TRBV6-2 or TRBV6-3; 10 bases align to TRBD2. The CDR3 sequence is 16 residues long. CDR1 MNHEY and CDR2 SVGEGT come from the germline V gene. Losses at the gene ends were 10 bases for V and 0 bases for J; bases not matched to a gene: 10.